This TCR beta chain is from a study of blood T cell repertoires in COVID-19. The wider study: Acute and convalescent COVID-19 samples came from the United States, Italy and Spain. The analysed material was cDNA or gDNA that came from T cells, B-cell-depleted T cells, or PBMCs.

The table lists this clone with a count of one. Source study methods: From reference gene primer amplification, estimates of nucleated cell counts were derived. TCRdb's copy holds only in-frame clones and misses some; the assay was immunoSEQ multiplex PCR. V, J and clone size are those of that table, while D and trimming were read from the DNA. Of over 200,000 clones in the sample, around 80% were seen once. The germline V gene has CDR1 LNHDA and CDR2 SQIVND (reference sequence). The CDR3 extends over 13 amino acids. V was shortened by 6 bases and J by 1 base, with 10 bases between the two germline ends.

Sequencing used peripheral blood. This sequence joins TRBV19 and TRBJ2-7; a weak D match, TRBD1 (6 bases). The TCR was taken from an elderly woman with active or convalescent COVID-19. DNA for the CDR3: TGTGCCAGTAGCAATACAGGGTCCTACGAGCAGTACTTC. Protein product: CASSNTGSYEQYF.